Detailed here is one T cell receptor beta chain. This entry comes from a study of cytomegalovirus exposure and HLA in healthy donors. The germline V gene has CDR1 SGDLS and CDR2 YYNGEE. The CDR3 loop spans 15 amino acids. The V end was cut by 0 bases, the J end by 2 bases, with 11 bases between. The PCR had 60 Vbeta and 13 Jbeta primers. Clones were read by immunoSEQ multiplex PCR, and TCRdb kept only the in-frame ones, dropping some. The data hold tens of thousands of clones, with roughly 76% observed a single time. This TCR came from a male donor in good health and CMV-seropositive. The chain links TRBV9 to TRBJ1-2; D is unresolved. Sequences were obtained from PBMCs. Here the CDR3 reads CASSVGHTGNYGYTF. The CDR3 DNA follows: TGTGCCAGCAGCGTAGGCCACACGGGAAACTATGGCTACACCTTC.